A selection of T cell receptor beta chains follows, all from one sample in a study of T-cell memory formation after mild COVID-19. A single record per CDR3 protein comes from TCRdb applying MiXCR to the 5' RACE reads. This table has 350,000 to 450,000 distinct CDR3 sequences, 25% to 30% appearing once. The material sequenced was PBMCs or a T cell subset sorted from them (not recorded which). These receptor sequences come from an adult woman who had mild COVID-19 (a few samples of this study predate the infection). Cell type and time point are not known. CDR3s include the opening cysteine and the closing phenylalanine or tryptophan. Each record gives: CDR3 DNA, CDR3 protein, CDR3 length, clone size, D gene, J gene, V gene. D genes are given only for firm matches. Size is omitted from some rows. Given values are once, few, many or a class for expanded clones.

CDR3nt: TGTGCCAGCAGGGGGCCGGACGGTATGAACACTGAAGCTTTCTTT
CDR3aa: CASRGPDGMNTEAFF
len: 15
abundance: NA
d_gene: NA
j_gene: TRBJ1-1
v_gene: TRBV2

CDR3nt: TGTGCCAGCAGCCTCCATCACGAGGCAGTGATCGGGGAGCTGTTTTTT
CDR3aa: CASSLHHEAVIGELFF
len: 16
abundance: NA
d_gene: NA
j_gene: TRBJ2-2
v_gene: TRBV7-6

CDR3nt: TGTGCCACCAGCAGAGATCGACAGGGGGCATACGAGCAGTACTTC
CDR3aa: CATSRDRQGAYEQYF
len: 15
abundance: few
d_gene: TRBD1
j_gene: TRBJ2-7
v_gene: TRBV15

CDR3nt: TGCAGTGCTAGAGGAATTGGACAGGGAGGCACTGAAGCTTTCTTT
CDR3aa: CSARGIGQGGTEAFF
len: 15
abundance: few
d_gene: TRBD1
j_gene: TRBJ1-1
v_gene: TRBV20-1

CDR3nt: TGTGCCTGGGCAGACAGGAACACTGAAGCTTTCTTT
CDR3aa: CAWADRNTEAFF
len: 12
abundance: NA
d_gene: NA
j_gene: TRBJ1-1
v_gene: TRBV30

CDR3nt: TGTGCCAGCAGCCTCCCCTCGGTGGTAGCGGGATATACCTACGAGCAGTACTTC
CDR3aa: CASSLPSVVAGYTYEQYF
len: 18
abundance: few
d_gene: TRBD2
j_gene: TRBJ2-7
v_gene: TRBV16

CDR3nt: TGCGCCAGCAGCTTTAAGTACTTGAACACTGAAGCTTTCTTT
CDR3aa: CASSFKYLNTEAFF
len: 14
abundance: NA
d_gene: NA
j_gene: TRBJ1-1
v_gene: TRBV5-1

CDR3nt: TGCGCCAGCAGCTTGGCCGGGACACGTTTCTACGAGCAGTACTTC
CDR3aa: CASSLAGTRFYEQYF
len: 15
abundance: few
d_gene: NA
j_gene: TRBJ2-7
v_gene: TRBV5-1

CDR3nt: TGTGCCAGCAGCTTATCAGGGATCGAGCAGTACTTC
CDR3aa: CASSLSGIEQYF
len: 12
abundance: few
d_gene: NA
j_gene: TRBJ2-7
v_gene: TRBV7-6

CDR3nt: TGTGCCAGCAGGACGGGACTAGCGGGAGGGGGGTCCTACAATGAGCAGTTCTTC
CDR3aa: CASRTGLAGGGSYNEQFF
len: 18
abundance: NA
d_gene: TRBD2
j_gene: TRBJ2-1
v_gene: TRBV6-1

CDR3nt: TGTGCCAGCAGCCAATTAGCGGGGGTTGGCAATGAGCAGTTCTTC
CDR3aa: CASSQLAGVGNEQFF
len: 15
abundance: NA
d_gene: TRBD2
j_gene: TRBJ2-1
v_gene: TRBV3-1

CDR3nt: TGTGCCAGCAGCCGAACCGGGACAGGGTTTTCGAATACGCAGTATTTT
CDR3aa: CASSRTGTGFSNTQYF
len: 16
abundance: few
d_gene: TRBD1
j_gene: TRBJ2-3
v_gene: TRBV12-3/TRBV12-4

CDR3nt: TGTGCCAGCAGCTTTGGAATGGGATACACAGATACGCAGTATTTT
CDR3aa: CASSFGMGYTDTQYF
len: 15
abundance: many
d_gene: NA
j_gene: TRBJ2-3
v_gene: TRBV7-3

CDR3nt: TGTGCCAGCAGCCAACTAGCGGGAGTGGGCGAGCAGTACTTC
CDR3aa: CASSQLAGVGEQYF
len: 14
abundance: NA
d_gene: TRBD2
j_gene: TRBJ2-7
v_gene: TRBV5-5

CDR3nt: TGTGCCAGCAGCAAAGGTTTGGGACTAGCGGCGGTCCCCACAGATACGCAGTATTTT
CDR3aa: CASSKGLGLAAVPTDTQYF
len: 19
abundance: few
d_gene: NA
j_gene: TRBJ2-3
v_gene: TRBV21-1

CDR3nt: TGTGCCAGCAGTGAAAGCCCCGGGAGCTCCTACGAGCAGTACTTC
CDR3aa: CASSESPGSSYEQYF
len: 15
abundance: NA
d_gene: NA
j_gene: TRBJ2-7
v_gene: TRBV2

CDR3nt: TGTGCCAGCAGCTTAGGGCCAAAAACTGAAGCTTTCTTT
CDR3aa: CASSLGPKTEAFF
len: 13
abundance: NA
d_gene: NA
j_gene: TRBJ1-1
v_gene: TRBV11-3